The 22 T cell receptor beta chains below come from one sample, sequenced in a study of OX40 agonist ivuxolimab in advanced cancers. Data came from immunoSEQ multiplex PCR; TCRdb stores just in-frame clones and leaves some out. In the table there are 60,000 or so clones, 84% of which are singletons. The material sequenced was CD4+ or CD8+ T cells sorted from blood, taken in a trial of the OX40 agonist ivuxolimab. Receptors originate from an adult with an advanced solid tumor such as melanoma, head and neck, liver or kidney cancer.

The chain joins TRBV7-9 to TRBJ1-4, with D possibly being TRBD1 (6 bases). CDR3 length equals 17 residues. Deletions cut 2 bases from V and 7 bases from J, with 20 bases between. Germline V CDR1 and CDR2: SEHNR, FQNEAQ (reference sequence). In DNA form, the CDR3 reads TGTGCCAGCAGCTTAAGTGATTCCAGGGGCGCATTTGAAAAACTGTTTTTT. Translating gives CASSLSDSRGAFEKLFF.

This chain links TRBV2 with TRBJ2-1; D may be TRBD1 or TRBD2 (5 bases each). V was trimmed by 6 bases and J by 7 bases, leaving 16 bases between them. Germline V gene sequence: CDR1 SNHLY, CDR2 FYNNEI. CDR3 length: 14 amino acids. CDR3 sequence reads: CASSTRGLSNEQFF. In DNA, the CDR3 is TGTGCCAGCAGCACGAGGGGTTTGAGTAATGAGCAGTTCTTC.

The chain is built from TRBV18 and TRBJ2-2; 12 bases agree with TRBD2. There are 15 residues in the CDR3. Looked up from germline, CDR1 is KGHSH and CDR2 is LQKENI. J gave up 5 bases and V 5 bases, and 3 bases lay outside the gene matches. The CDR3: CASSETSGGTGELFF. CDR3 bases: TGTGCCAGCTCAGAGACTAGCGGGGGAACCGGGGAGCTGTTTTTT. Variable domain in full (rest from reference TRBV18 and TRBJ2-2): NAGVMQNPRHLVRRRGQEARLRCSPMKGHSHVYWYRQLPEEGLKFMVYLQKENIIDESGMPKERFSAEFPKEGPSILRIQQVVRGDSAAYFCASSETSGGTGELFFGEGSRLTVL.

The chain has TRBV2 and TRBJ1-5; tentatively, D is TRBD1 (5 bases). CDR1 is SNHLY and CDR2 is FYNNEI in the germline V gene. V lost 6 bases and J lost 7, with 13 bases in between. This CDR3 contains 13 residues. Here the CDR3 DNA reads TGTGCCAGCAGCGCACGGGGCGACCAGCCCCAGCATTTT. Translated: CASSARGDQPQHF.

The V gene is TRBV9, the J gene TRBJ2-3, with TRBD2 as a possible D gene (6 bases). There are 14 residues in the CDR3. Trimming stripped 5 bases from V and 0 bases from J, with 10 bases between. Germline lookup yields CDR1 SGDLS and CDR2 YYNGEE. CDR3 in DNA: TGTGCCAGCAGTCGCAGCGGGAGCACAGATACGCAGTATTTT. Translated, it gives CASSRSGSTDTQYF.

As for this clone: The sample carries other DNA sequences with the same CDR3. The chain combines TRBV9 with TRBJ2-3, with D uncertain. Germline V CDR1 and CDR2: SGDLS, YYNGEE. V shed 2 bases and J shed 2 bases, with 6 bases lying between them. The CDR3 runs 13 residues. The CDR3 region is CASSVGITDTQYF. Written as DNA, the CDR3 is TGTGCCAGCAGCGTTGGAATCACAGATACGCAGTATTTT. Using reference TRBV9 and TRBJ2-3 for the parts outside the CDR3, the full variable domain is DSGVTQTPKHLITATGQRVTLRCSPRSGDLSVYWYQQSLDQGLQFLIQYYNGEERAKGNILERFSAQQFPDLHSELNLSSLELGDSALYFCASSVGITDTQYFGPGTRLTVL.

The chain carries TRBV2 and TRBJ1-1; 7 nucleotides align to TRBD1. Germline V gene data show CDR1 as SNHLY and CDR2 as FYNNEI. Losses at the gene ends were 2 bases for V and 1 base for J; bases not matched to a gene: 4. The CDR3 spans 15 residues. This CDR3 is CASSESRGPNTEAFF. The CDR3 bases are TGTGCCAGCAGTGAATCGAGGGGGCCGAACACTGAAGCTTTCTTT.

The chain links TRBV6-1 to TRBJ2-3; D is possibly TRBD2 (5 bases). The V gene's germline CDR1 is MNHNS and CDR2 SASEGT. V gave up 9 bases and J gave up 4 bases, with 8 bases separating them. This CDR3 is 11 amino acids long. DNA for the CDR3: TGTGCCAGTGGGCGGGCAGATACGCAGTATTTT. Its translation: CASGRADTQYF.

Judged by abundance, this clone is medium-sized. V and J are TRBV9 and TRBJ2-7; D remains ambiguous. Germline V lookup: CDR1 SGDLS, CDR2 YYNGEE. V gave up 2 bases and J gave up 1 base, with 10 bases separating them. The CDR3 has 14 residues. This chain's CDR3 is CASSVSPASYEQYF. The CDR3 nucleotides are TGTGCCAGCAGCGTCAGTCCAGCTTCCTACGAGCAGTACTTC.

The chain employs TRBV19 and TRBJ2-2; 8 bases are a match to TRBD1. V shed 5 bases, J shed 5 bases, and the junction held 10 bases outside the gene matches. This CDR3 is built from 16 residues. Germline V gene data show CDR1 as LNHDA and CDR2 as SQIVND (reference sequence). This CDR3 reads CASSPRTGSGTGELFF. Written as DNA, the CDR3 is TGTGCCAGTAGTCCCCGGACAGGGTCGGGTACCGGGGAGCTGTTTTTT.

A few counts support this clone. V and J are TRBV4-1 and TRBJ1-4; D call uncertain. The CDR3 length is 14 residues. Per the germline V gene, CDR1 is MGHRA and CDR2 is YSYEKL. Trimming stripped 4 bases from V and 1 base from J, with 7 bases between. DNA of the CDR3: TGCGCCAGCAGCCGGGCGTTAACTAATGAAAAACTGTTTTTT. It translates to CASSRALTNEKLFF.

The J gene is TRBJ1-2, the V gene TRBV4-1; tentative D call: TRBD1 (5 bases). CDR3 length: 15 residues. The V end lost 4 bases, the J end lost 4 bases, and 16 bases lay between the germline ends. Germline values: CDR1 MGHRA, CDR2 YSYEKL. The CDR3 loop reads CASSPRSGGAYGYTF. The CDR3 bases are TGCGCCAGCAGCCCTCGATCCGGAGGGGCCTATGGCTACACCTTC.

The chain employs TRBV2 and TRBJ1-4, with 9 positions matching TRBD1. This CDR3 region has 13 residues. V trimming: 8 bases; J trimming: 5 bases; junction bases outside the gene matches: 3. The germline V gene encodes CDR1 SNHLY and CDR2 FYNNEI. CDR3 protein: CASHRGQNEKLFF. CDR3 sequence (DNA): TGTGCCAGCCACAGGGGGCAAAATGAAAAACTGTTTTTT.

This clone was picked up a small number of times. The V call is TRBV10-3, the J call TRBJ1-5; a weak D match, TRBD1 (6 bases). Trimming removed 4 bases from V and 5 bases from J, with 12 bases in between. Germline assignment: CDR1 ENHRY and CDR2 SYGVKD. This CDR3 spans 14 amino acids. The CDR3 DNA reads TGTGCCATCAGTGGGGGACACGTCGATCAGCCCCAGCATTTT. As protein: CAISGGHVDQPQHF.

This sequence joins TRBV6-1 and TRBJ1-6, with D uncertain. The CDR3 extends over 15 amino acids. The ends were cut back, 6 bases at V and 7 bases at J, with 16 bases in the middle. Germline V gene sequence: CDR1 MNHNS, CDR2 SASEGT. For the CDR3, the DNA is TGTGCCAGCAGCCTCAGGACCACGGGAAATTCACCCCTCCACTTT. Encoded protein: CASSLRTTGNSPLHF.

This sequence joins TRBV5-1 and TRBJ1-2; 11 bases agree with TRBD1. Losses at the gene ends were 4 bases for V and 5 bases for J; bases not matched to a gene: 7. Germline V gene data show CDR1 as SGHRS and CDR2 as YFSETQ. There are 15 residues in the CDR3. The CDR3: CASSDRTGGNYGYTF. In nucleotides, the CDR3 is TGCGCCAGCAGCGATCGGACAGGGGGCAATTATGGCTACACCTTC. Filled out from reference TRBV5-1 and TRBJ1-2, the complete variable domain reads KAGVTQTPRYLIKTRGQQVTLSCSPISGHRSVSWYQQTPGQGLQFLFEYFSETQRNKGNFPGRFSGRQFSNSRSEMNVSTLELGDSALYLCASSDRTGGNYGYTFGSGTRLTVV.

In its sample, this clone was seen a few times. The chain recombines TRBV5-4 with TRBJ1-4; no definite D call. The CDR3 has 14 amino acids. CDR1 SGHNT and CDR2 YYREEE come from the germline V gene (reference sequence). V gave up 0 bases and J gave up 4 bases, with 7 bases separating them. DNA for the CDR3: TGTGCCAGCAGCTTGGACCAGTTTAATGAAAAACTGTTTTTT. It yields the protein CASSLDQFNEKLFF. Drawing the rest from reference TRBV5-4 and TRBJ1-4, the complete variable domain is ETGVTQSPTHLIKTRGQQVTLRCSSQSGHNTVSWYQQALGQGPQFIFQYYREEENGRGNFPPRFSGLQFPNYSSELNVNALELDDSALYLCASSLDQFNEKLFFGSGTQLSVL.

V is TRBV7-8 and J is TRBJ2-6; no reliable D call. The V gene's germline CDR1 is SGHVS and CDR2 FQNEAQ. This CDR3 has 16 amino acids. V gave up 3 bases and J gave up 4 bases, with 13 bases separating them. CDR3 DNA: TGTGCCAGCAGCTTGTCCCTGGAAAGAGGGGCCAACGTCCTGACTTTC. The encoded protein is CASSLSLERGANVLTF.

This chain uses TRBV5-8 with TRBJ2-2; 10 bases are a match to TRBD2. The ends lost 0 bases at V and 0 bases at J; junction bases unmatched: 2. The CDR3 is made up of 17 amino acids. CDR1 SGHTS and CDR2 YDEGEE come from the germline V gene. The CDR3 sequence is CASSLVAGGANTGELFF. CDR3 nucleotide sequence: TGTGCCAGCAGCTTGGTAGCGGGGGGAGCGAACACCGGGGAGCTGTTTTTT.

This sequence joins TRBV27 and TRBJ1-5; D not resolved. Looked up from germline, CDR1 is MNHEY and CDR2 is SMNVEV (reference sequence). This CDR3 contains 13 residues. Trimming stripped 4 bases from V and 6 bases from J, with 10 bases between. The CDR3 coding sequence is TGTGCCAGCAGTTGGGTTAGTGGTCAGCCCCAGCATTTT. This sequence encodes CASSWVSGQPQHF.

This rearrangement joins TRBV9 to TRBJ2-1; 7 nucleotides agree with TRBD1. The V gene end was trimmed by 1 base and the J gene end by 5 bases; junction bases not matched to a gene: 9. Germline assignment: CDR1 SGDLS and CDR2 YYNGEE. The length of the CDR3 is 16 residues. The CDR3 region has the DNA TGTGCCAGCAGCGTAATGGGGCAGGGGGTTCACAATGAGCAGTTCTTC. It yields the protein CASSVMGQGVHNEQFF.

The V gene is TRBV7-9, the J gene TRBJ2-3; no clear D gene. CDR1 is SEHNR and CDR2 is FQNEAQ in the germline V gene (reference sequence). The V end was cut by 7 bases, the J end by 7 bases, with 15 bases between. The CDR3 is 13 amino acids. The DNA for the CDR3 is TGTGCCAGCAACCGGCCTCCCTCCAATACGCAGTATTTT. It codes for CASNRPPSNTQYF.